These 3 T cell receptor beta chains were all obtained from the same sample, sequenced in a study of cytomegalovirus exposure and HLA in healthy donors. Amplification used 60 Vbeta primers and 13 Jbeta primers. This table comes from immunoSEQ multiplex PCR, and its TCRdb copy is limited to in-frame clones, with some not included. The data contain some 54,000 clones, around 82% of them singletons. Sequenced input: PBMCs. Receptors originate from a male donor in good health and CMV-seronegative.

CDR3 nucleotide sequence: TGTGCCAGCAGCCCTTGGGGGACAGGGTCTGCAGATACGCAGTATTTT. Its protein product is CASSPWGTGSADTQYF. V is TRBV6-6 and J is TRBJ2-3, with 9 bases aligning to TRBD1. The germline CDR1 and CDR2 sequences are MNHNY and SVGAGI (reference sequence). This CDR3 spans 16 amino acids. Unmatched junction bases numbered 11, after V lost 6 bases and J lost 4 bases.

This clone has just one count. V gene TRBV18 combines with J gene TRBJ2-2; possible D gene TRBD1, 6 bases. V lost 3 bases, J lost 1 base, and 15 bases lay in between. The CDR3 covers 17 residues. Per germline, CDR1 KGHSH and CDR2 LQKENI. The CDR3 bases are TGTGCCAGCTCACCCTCAACCAGGGGCGTGAACACCGGGGAGCTGTTTTTT. Protein: CASSPSTRGVNTGELFF.

The chain joins TRBV19 to TRBJ1-1, with 9 bases matching TRBD1. The germline CDR1 and CDR2 sequences are LNHDA and SQIVND (reference sequence). This CDR3 is built from 16 residues. J lost 0 bases, V lost 7 bases, and 9 bases had no gene match. The CDR3 is CASNYLGTGLNTEAFF. CDR3 DNA: TGTGCCAGTAACTATCTGGGGACAGGGCTGAACACTGAAGCTTTCTTT.